Listed below are T cell receptor beta chains from one sample, sequenced in a study of T cell repertoires in cytomegalovirus infection. TCRdb reprocessed the reads with MiXCR, giving one entry per CDR3 protein. The sample yields 380,000 or so distinct CDR3 sequences, around a third seen once. No antigen is known for these receptors. Specimen: cultured PBMCs, collected from culture after CMV antigen stimulation. The receptors originated from a human donor in good health (CMV status not recorded). Some clones in this sample may be carry-over from other donors' samples. Each CDR3 is given with its conserved first and last residue. Each record gives: D gene, V gene, CDR3 length, clone size, J gene, CDR3 DNA, CDR3 protein. The D gene is left open where the match is weak. Where a row states a size, it is once, few, many or the class of an expanded clone; other rows omit it.

d_gene: NA; v_gene: TRBV12-3/TRBV12-4; len: 14; abundance: few; j_gene: TRBJ1-1; CDR3nt: TGTGCCAGCGGTGTGGGGGCGTTGAACACTGAAGCTTTCTTT; CDR3aa: CASGVGALNTEAFF
d_gene: TRBD2; v_gene: TRBV6-9; len: 16; abundance: NA; j_gene: TRBJ2-1; CDR3nt: TGTGCCAGCAGTTATGTAGCGGGTCCGACCTACAATGAGCAGTTCTTC; CDR3aa: CASSYVAGPTYNEQFF
d_gene: NA; v_gene: TRBV28; len: 16; abundance: NA; j_gene: TRBJ2-3; CDR3nt: TGTGCCAGCACCCTAGGGGGGGTAGCGCCCACAGATACGCAGTATTTT; CDR3aa: CASTLGGVAPTDTQYF
d_gene: TRBD1; v_gene: TRBV12-3/TRBV12-4; len: 12; abundance: few; j_gene: TRBJ1-2; CDR3nt: TGTGCCAGCAGTACCGACAGGGGGAGGATCTCCTTC; CDR3aa: CASSTDRGRISF
d_gene: TRBD2; v_gene: TRBV6-2/TRBV6-3; len: 15; abundance: few; j_gene: TRBJ2-1; CDR3nt: TGTGCCAGCAGTTACTACCTAGCGGGAGGAAATGAGCAGTTCTTC; CDR3aa: CASSYYLAGGNEQFF
d_gene: TRBD1; v_gene: TRBV12-3/TRBV12-4; len: 14; abundance: few; j_gene: TRBJ1-2; CDR3nt: TGTGCCAGCAGTCGGACAGGGGACGACTATGGCTACACCTTC; CDR3aa: CASSRTGDDYGYTF
d_gene: TRBD2; v_gene: TRBV3-1; len: 15; abundance: NA; j_gene: TRBJ2-1; CDR3nt: TGTGCCAGCAGCCGTCCCGGGACTAGCGACAATGAGCAGTTCTTC; CDR3aa: CASSRPGTSDNEQFF
d_gene: TRBD2; v_gene: TRBV6-1; len: 14; abundance: NA; j_gene: TRBJ2-1; CDR3nt: TGTGCCAGCAGCGAACTAGCGGGAGTGGCTGAGCAGTTCTTC; CDR3aa: CASSELAGVAEQFF
d_gene: NA; v_gene: TRBV12-3/TRBV12-4; len: 16; abundance: NA; j_gene: TRBJ2-1; CDR3nt: TGTGCCAGCAGTTTTTACGGGAGCCGAACCTACAATGAGCAGTTCTTC; CDR3aa: CASSFYGSRTYNEQFF
d_gene: TRBD2; v_gene: TRBV11-2; len: 17; abundance: NA; j_gene: TRBJ2-7; CDR3nt: TGTGCCAGCAGCTTAGTAGGTTCTAGCGGCCGCAACTACGAGCAGTACTTC; CDR3aa: CASSLVGSSGRNYEQYF
d_gene: NA; v_gene: TRBV4-1; len: 13; abundance: NA; j_gene: TRBJ2-3; CDR3nt: TGCGCCAGCAGCCAAGAGACTCTAGATACGCAGTATTTT; CDR3aa: CASSQETLDTQYF
d_gene: NA; v_gene: TRBV7-6; len: 13; abundance: few; j_gene: TRBJ2-1; CDR3nt: TGTGCCAGCAGCTTAGCCCGGGTTTATGAGCAGTTCTTC; CDR3aa: CASSLARVYEQFF
d_gene: NA; v_gene: TRBV6-2/TRBV6-3; len: 16; abundance: few; j_gene: TRBJ1-5; CDR3nt: TGTGCCAGCAGTTACTCAGGAGGGGTCGGCAATCAGCCCCAGCATTTT; CDR3aa: CASSYSGGVGNQPQHF